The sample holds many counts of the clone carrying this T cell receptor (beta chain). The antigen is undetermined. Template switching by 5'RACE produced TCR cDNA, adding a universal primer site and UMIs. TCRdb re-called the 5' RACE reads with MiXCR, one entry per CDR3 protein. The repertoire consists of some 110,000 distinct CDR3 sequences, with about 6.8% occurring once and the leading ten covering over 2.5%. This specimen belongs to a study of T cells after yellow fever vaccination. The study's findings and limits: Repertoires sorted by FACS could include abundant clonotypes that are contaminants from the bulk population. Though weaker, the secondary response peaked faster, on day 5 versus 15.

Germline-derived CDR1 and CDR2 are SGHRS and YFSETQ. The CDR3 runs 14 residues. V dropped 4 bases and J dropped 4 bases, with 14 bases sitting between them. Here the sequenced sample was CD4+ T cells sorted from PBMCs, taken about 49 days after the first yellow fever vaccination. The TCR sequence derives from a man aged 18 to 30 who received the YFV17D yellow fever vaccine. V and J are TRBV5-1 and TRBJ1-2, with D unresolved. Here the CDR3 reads CASSAHLTSYGYTF. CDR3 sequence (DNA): TGCGCCAGCAGCGCTCACTTGACCTCCTATGGCTACACCTTC.